This section outlines one T cell receptor beta chain sequence together with its context. This record belongs to a study of blood T cell repertoires in COVID-19. Study-level background: Specimens from acute and convalescent COVID-19 originated in the United States, Italy and Spain. T cells, B-cell-depleted T cells, or PBMCs provided the cDNA or gDNA that served as material.

How the authors handled the data: It was from reference gene primer amplification that nucleated cell counts were estimated. Here immunoSEQ multiplex PCR was the method, and the copy in TCRdb shows in-frame clones only, minus some. That table is the source of V, J and clone size, and D and trimming were worked out from the DNA. This table holds around 95,000 clones, approximately 84% found once. Germline CDR1 SGHAT, CDR2 FQNNGV. V was cut by 2 bases and J by 0 bases, with 12 bases left in between. This CDR3 region has 16 residues. The sample taken for sequencing was peripheral blood. The chain links TRBV11-2 to TRBJ2-3, with D possibly matching TRBD2 (6 bases). The receptor's source is a man younger than 45 in a cohort sampled during active COVID-19. This CDR3 is CASSLSRGLSTDTQYF. In DNA form, the CDR3 reads TGTGCCAGCAGCTTATCGCGGGGCCTTAGCACAGATACGCAGTATTTT. The whole variable domain, filled in from reference TRBV11-2 and TRBJ2-3, reads EAGVAQSPRYKIIEKRQSVAFWCNPISGHATLYWYQQILGQGPKLLIQFQNNGVVDDSQLPKDRFSAERLKGVDSTLKIQPAKLEDSAVYLCASSLSRGLSTDTQYFGPGTRLTVL.